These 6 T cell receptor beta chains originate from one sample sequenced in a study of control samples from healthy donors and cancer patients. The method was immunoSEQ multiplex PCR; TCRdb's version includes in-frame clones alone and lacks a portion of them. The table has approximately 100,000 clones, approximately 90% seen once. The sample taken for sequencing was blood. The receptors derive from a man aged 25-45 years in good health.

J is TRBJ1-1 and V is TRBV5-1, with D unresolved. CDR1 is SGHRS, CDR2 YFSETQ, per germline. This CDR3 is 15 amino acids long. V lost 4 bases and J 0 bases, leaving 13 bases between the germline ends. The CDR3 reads CASSGAQSMNTEAFF. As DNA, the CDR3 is TGCGCCAGCAGCGGAGCACAGAGCATGAACACTGAAGCTTTCTTT.

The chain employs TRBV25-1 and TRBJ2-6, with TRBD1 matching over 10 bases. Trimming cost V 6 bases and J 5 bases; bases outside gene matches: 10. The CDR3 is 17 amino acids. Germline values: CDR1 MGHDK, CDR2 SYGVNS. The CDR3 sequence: CASRGDRGKDWANVLTF. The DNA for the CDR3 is TGTGCCAGCAGGGGGGACAGGGGAAAGGACTGGGCCAACGTCCTGACTTTC.

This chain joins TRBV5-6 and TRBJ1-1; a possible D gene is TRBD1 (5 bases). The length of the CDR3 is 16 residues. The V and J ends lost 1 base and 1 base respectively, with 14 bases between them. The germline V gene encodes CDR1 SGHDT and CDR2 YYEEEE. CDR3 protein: CASSLWQGRSNTEAFF. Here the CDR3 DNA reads TGTGCCAGCAGCTTGTGGCAGGGACGATCGAACACTGAAGCTTTCTTT.

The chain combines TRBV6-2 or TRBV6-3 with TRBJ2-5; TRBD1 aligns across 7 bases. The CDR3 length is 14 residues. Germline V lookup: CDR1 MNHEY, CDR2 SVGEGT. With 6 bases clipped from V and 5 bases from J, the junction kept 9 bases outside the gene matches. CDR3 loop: CASSRDRLAETQYF. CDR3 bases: TGTGCCAGCAGCAGGGACAGACTTGCGGAGACCCAGTACTTC.

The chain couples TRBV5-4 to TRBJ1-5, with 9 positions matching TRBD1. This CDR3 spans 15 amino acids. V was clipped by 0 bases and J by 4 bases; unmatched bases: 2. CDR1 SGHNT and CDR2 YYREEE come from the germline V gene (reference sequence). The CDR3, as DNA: TGTGCCAGCAGCTTGGGGGGGACAGGGAATCAGCCCCAGCATTTT. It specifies CASSLGGTGNQPQHF.

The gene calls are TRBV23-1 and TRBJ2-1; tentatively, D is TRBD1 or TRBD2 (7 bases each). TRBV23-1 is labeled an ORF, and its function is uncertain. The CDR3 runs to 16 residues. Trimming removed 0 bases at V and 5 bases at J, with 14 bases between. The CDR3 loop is CASSQSRQGLNNEQFF. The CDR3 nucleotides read TGCGCCAGCAGTCAATCGCGACAGGGACTAAACAATGAGCAGTTCTTC.